Listed here is a single T cell receptor (beta chain). What it recognizes is unknown. The data originate from a study of blood T cell dynamics during melanoma immunotherapy. Time point described: pre-treatment baseline. Apart from two fast progressors, RECIST 1.1 response was judged 12 weeks post-infusion. The CDR3 is made up of 17 amino acids. CDR1 SGHAT and CDR2 FQNNGV come from the germline V gene. V was clipped by 5 bases and J by 5 bases; unmatched bases: 13. Method: immunoSEQ multiplex PCR; TCRdb's copy keeps in-frame clones and lacks some. The repertoire holds over 15,000 clones, roughly 83% seen once, with 6.5% to 8% in the top ten. Regarding the study as a whole: The study could not tell melanoma-specific clones from general immune activation.

Sequenced here: blood, sampled from a patient treated with checkpoint blockade. The rearrangement links TRBV11-2 to TRBJ2-2, with 8 nucleotides matching TRBD2. The receptor was isolated from a human donor with melanoma. CDR3 sequence (DNA): TGTGCCAGCAGCCCCCGGGGATCAGCGGGGGTGACCGGGGAGCTGTTTTTT. Its protein is CASSPRGSAGVTGELFF.